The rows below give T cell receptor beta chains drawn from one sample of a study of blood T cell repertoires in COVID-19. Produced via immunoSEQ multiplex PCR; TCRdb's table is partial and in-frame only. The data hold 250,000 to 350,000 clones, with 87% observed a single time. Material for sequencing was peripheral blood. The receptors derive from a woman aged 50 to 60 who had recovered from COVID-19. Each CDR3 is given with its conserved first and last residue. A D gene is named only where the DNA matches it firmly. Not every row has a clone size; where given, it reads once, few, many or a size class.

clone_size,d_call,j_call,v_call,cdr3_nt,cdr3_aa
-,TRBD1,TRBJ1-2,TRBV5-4,TGTGCCAGCAGCGCAGAGACAGGGAACTATGGCTACACCTTC,CASSAETGNYGYTF
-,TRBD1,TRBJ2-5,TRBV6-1,TGTGCCAGCAGTGAGGACAGGGGGGGGTGGGAGACCCAGTACTTC,CASSEDRGGWETQYF
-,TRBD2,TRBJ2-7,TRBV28,TGTGCCAGCAGTCCCACAGCGGGAGGTGGCGGGCAGTACTTC,CASSPTAGGGGQYF
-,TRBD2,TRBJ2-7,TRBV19,TGTGCCAGTAGTATAGGGGGACTAGCGGCCTCCTACGAGCAGTACTTC,CASSIGGLAASYEQYF
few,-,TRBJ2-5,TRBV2,TGTGCCAGCACAAGCGAGTTTTCAGAAGAGACCCAGTACTTC,CASTSEFSEETQYF
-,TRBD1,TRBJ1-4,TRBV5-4,TGTGCCAGCAGCTGGAACAGGGGAGGCGAAAAACTGTTTTTT,CASSWNRGGEKLFF
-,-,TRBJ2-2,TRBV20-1,TGCAGTGCTAGTAGTAGGGGGAGCACCGGGGAGCTGTTTTTT,CSASSRGSTGELFF
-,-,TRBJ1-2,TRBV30,TGTGCCTGGAGTGTATGGCAGGGGAGTAGGAGAGGCTACACCTTC,CAWSVWQGSRRGYTF
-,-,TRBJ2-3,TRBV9,TGTGCCAGCAGCGTAGGACAGGCGACAGCTAGCACAGATACGCAGTATTTT,CASSVGQATASTDTQYF
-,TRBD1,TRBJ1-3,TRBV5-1,TGCGCCAGCAGCGGGGGACAGGGAAACACCATATATTTT,CASSGGQGNTIYF
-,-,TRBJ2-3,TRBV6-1,TGTGCCAGCAGTGGGCTTCCTTTGCCGGGACACCCCACAGATACGCAGTATTTT,CASSGLPLPGHPTDTQYF
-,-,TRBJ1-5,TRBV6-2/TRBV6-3,TGTGCCAGCAGTTACTCCGGTAGCAATCAGCCCCAGCATTTT,CASSYSGSNQPQHF
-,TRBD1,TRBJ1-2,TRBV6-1,TGTGCCAGCAGTGCCCTAGGAGGTGGAGGGGGCTTTGGCTACACCTTC,CASSALGGGGGFGYTF
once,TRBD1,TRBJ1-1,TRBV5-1,TGCGCCAGCGGAAGGGACAGGGTAAACACTGAAGCTTTCTTT,CASGRDRVNTEAFF
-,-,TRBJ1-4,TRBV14,TGTGCCAGCCGGAGGTATTCTAATGAAAAACTGTTTTTT,CASRRYSNEKLFF
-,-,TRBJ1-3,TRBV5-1,TGCGCCAGCAGCCCAGGGCGCTCTGGAAACACCATATATTTT,CASSPGRSGNTIYF
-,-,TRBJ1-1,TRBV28,TGTGCCAGCAGGACAACGGTCACTGAAGCTTTCTTT,CASRTTVTEAFF
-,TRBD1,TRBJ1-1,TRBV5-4,TGTGCCAGCAGGACCGACAGGGGGCGTGCTGAAGCTTTCTTT,CASRTDRGRAEAFF
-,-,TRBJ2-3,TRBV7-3,TGTGCCAGCGGGCGAACGGAAGCAGATACGCAGTATTTT,CASGRTEADTQYF